This T cell receptor (beta chain) was retrieved from a study of response to subunit inactivated influenza vaccine. TCRdb reprocessed the RT-PCR reads with MiXCR, giving one entry per CDR3 protein. Of more than 450,000 distinct CDR3 sequences listed, approximately 10% are singletons. Germline assignment: CDR1 MDHEN and CDR2 SYDVKM. The CDR3 covers 17 residues. V lost 1 base to trimming and J lost 7 bases, with 23 bases between them. The data also belong to a second study, concerning T cells expressing NK-cell markers. From that paper: The authors made TCR beta cDNA libraries by 5'RACE template switching. This switching added a universal primer site and UMIs. The share of CD8+ T cells held by dominant NKG2C+ clonotypes was roughly 1.0-8% in over 5 donors.

Material: PBMCs from blood, obtained on the day of vaccination. The chain uses TRBV28 and TRBJ2-7, with D hard to call. This TCR was sampled from a man aged 50-60 years who received an inactivated influenza vaccine. In DNA form, the CDR3 reads TGTGCCAGCAGTTTATTTTTCTTGTTTTTACCATTCAGGGAGCAGTACTTC. Protein sequence: CASSLFFLFLPFREQYF.